This T cell receptor (beta chain) was identified in a study of T cell responses to AZD1222 COVID-19 vaccine. Study context: Pooling of second doses given at about 4 or about 12 weeks was done.

Sequencing used immunoSEQ multiplex PCR; TCRdb keeps in-frame clones, though not all of them. The data contain 200,000 or so clones, around 94% of them singletons. This clonotype was obtained from an adult in good health. Sequenced here: peripheral blood, sampled on day 0 of AZD1222 vaccination.

The CDR3 DNA reads TGTGCCACCCAGGGACAGTTCTATGGCTACACCTTC. Translating gives CATQGQFYGYTF. The rearrangement links TRBV28 to TRBJ1-2; 7 bases are shared with TRBD1. The CDR3 extends over 12 amino acids. The J segment lost 4 bases and the V segment lost 10 bases, leaving 6 bases of the junction unmatched. Germline V gives CDR1 MDHEN, CDR2 SYDVKM.